This is a list of T cell receptor beta chains from one sample in a study of cytomegalovirus exposure and HLA in healthy donors. The method was immunoSEQ multiplex PCR; TCRdb's version includes in-frame clones alone and lacks a portion of them. This sample carries about 150,000 clones, 75% to 85% of them seen once, and the ten largest clones take just under 6.5%. The sequenced material came from PBMCs. The receptor source for this set is a man aged 50 or older in good health and CMV-seropositive. Both conserved end residues are part of each CDR3. Fields, in order: J gene, V gene, CDR3 protein.

TRBJ2-7,TRBV18,CASSEKTGQGSYEQYF
TRBJ1-5,TRBV7-8,CASSSDVGGQGGQPQHF
TRBJ1-1,TRBV11-2,CASSLAFKNMNTEAFF
TRBJ1-1,TRBV4-2,CASSLGQYTEAFF
TRBJ1-4,TRBV28,CASSSTGAGKLFF
TRBJ2-7,TRBV10-2,CASNLQGSGNEQYF
TRBJ1-5,TRBV6-6,CASSEDRSNQPQHF
TRBJ2-1,TRBV29-1,CSVEGASTTGYNEQFF
TRBJ1-1,TRBV7-2,CASSFAGVLLDTEAFF
TRBJ2-7,TRBV5-1,CASSLGLAGVGSYEQYF
TRBJ1-4,TRBV5-1,CASSPDRNEKLFF
TRBJ2-5,TRBV7-2,CASSLAGWLAGQETQYF
TRBJ2-1,TRBV12-5,CASGLPGTGENEQFF
TRBJ1-4,TRBV2,CASSEGGRKLFF
TRBJ2-1,TRBV7-8,CASSFSSGSIISDEQFF
TRBJ2-3,TRBV30,CARTRGGSPITDTQYF
TRBJ2-3,TRBV5-4,CASSLEGTGTDTQYF
TRBJ2-7,TRBV6-1,CASSGGVQGPNSYEQYF
TRBJ2-7,TRBV5-4,CASSRRGGSSYEQYF
TRBJ2-3,TRBV7-2,CASSLELSPGLAFTDTQYF
TRBJ2-3,TRBV28,CASSLSGRADTQYF
TRBJ2-7,TRBV6-5,CASSTTGQGAYEQYF
TRBJ2-4,TRBV15,CATSRGGIGGIQYF
TRBJ2-1,TRBV5-1,CASSLARSGRANEQFF
TRBJ2-1,TRBV18,CASSPSGLEYNEQFF
TRBJ1-4,TRBV7-6,CASSLRVPTNEKLFF
TRBJ2-1,TRBV5-1,CASSPGTSGRAAIGEQFF
TRBJ1-5,TRBV6-5,CASRSLGGGGQPQHF
TRBJ2-1,TRBV6-6,CASTLAGQEQFF